This T cell receptor (beta chain) was retrieved from a study of CD8+ T cells in alopecia areata. Study in general: Patients received oral tofacitinib, 5 to 10 mg twice daily, for moderate-to-severe alopecia areata. Study-wide results and limits: Many expanded lesional clones remained in scalp and blood on tofacitinib.

Regarding treatment: oral pan-JAK inhibitor, 5-10 mg twice daily. Lesional scalp tissue (obtained by punch biopsy) and peripheral blood were collected from alopecia areata patients. The sorting of PBMCs gave CD4+ and CD8+ T cells. A few counts support this clone. The antigen is unknown. The CDR3 extends over 14 amino acids. CDR1 is SQVTM, CDR2 ANQGSEA, per germline. The V end was cut by 1 base, the J end by 0 bases, with 9 bases between. Extracted RNA was reverse transcribed, and the resulting cDNA served as sequencing template. Sequencing was performed with immunoSEQ multiplex PCR; in TCRdb, only in-frame clones are kept and a portion is missing. Counted here are some 180,000 clones, about half occurring once; the ten biggest clones make up about 9.4%.

This material consisted of CD8+ T cells sorted from blood, taken at roughly week 53, from a patient treated with tofacitinib. The origin of this receptor is a human donor with alopecia areata. The chain links TRBV29-1 to TRBJ1-2, with D uncertain. The CDR3 protein is CSVEVSRANYGYTF. CDR3 nucleotides: TGCAGCGTTGAAGTTTCTCGAGCTAACTATGGCTACACCTTC. The entire variable domain, with the rest obtained from reference TRBV29-1 and TRBJ1-2, is as follows: SAVISQKPSRDICQRGTSLTIQCQVDSQVTMMFWYRQQPGQSLTLIATANQGSEATYESGFVIDKFPISRPNLTFSTLTVSNMSPEDSSIYLCSVEVSRANYGYTFGSGTRLTVV.